This T cell receptor beta chain was captured in a study of T cells of healthy individuals. Trimming stripped 4 bases from V and 2 bases from J, with 12 bases between. This CDR3 contains 14 residues. Germline assignment: CDR1 MNHEY and CDR2 SVGAGI. This clonotype was counted a few times. Using its own MiXCR run on the 5' RACE reads, TCRdb lists one record per CDR3 protein. The repertoire holds tens of thousands of distinct CDR3 sequences, 15% to 20% seen once, with less than 6% in the top ten. The chain couples TRBV6-5 to TRBJ2-7, with D maybe TRBD1 (5 bases). This receptor was obtained from a human donor in good health. This chain's CDR3 is CASSLQGHPYEQYF. The CDR3 coding sequence is TGTGCCAGCAGTTTACAAGGACACCCCTACGAGCAGTACTTC.